The rows below give T cell receptor beta chains drawn from one sample of a study of beta chain features in type 1 diabetes. Profiled with immunoSEQ multiplex PCR; TCRdb holds only in-frame clones, not every one. Among hundreds of thousands of clones listed, 11% to 15% were seen once. Sample: naive CD4+ T cells from blood. These receptors all come from a man younger than 35 with type 1 diabetes. The CDR3 runs from the conserved cysteine through the conserved F or W. The D gene is left open where the match is weak. Clone size appears in some rows only: once, few, many, or a class for an expanded clone.

V: TRBV30
size: few
D: .
J: TRBJ2-7
CDR3: CAWSPEYYEQYF
DNA: TGTGCCTGGAGCCCCGAGTACTACGAGCAGTACTTC

V: TRBV15
size: .
D: TRBD1
J: TRBJ2-7
CDR3: CATSRDKGGVRYEQYF
DNA: TGTGCCACCAGCAGAGATAAAGGGGGCGTCCGCTACGAGCAGTACTTC

V: TRBV10-3
size: .
D: TRBD1
J: TRBJ2-7
CDR3: CAISSGTVSYEQYF
DNA: TGTGCCATCAGTTCCGGGACAGTCTCCTACGAGCAGTACTTC

V: TRBV27
size: few
D: TRBD1
J: TRBJ1-1
CDR3: CASSRTGGGTEAFF
DNA: TGTGCCAGCAGCCGGACAGGGGGCGGCACTGAAGCTTTCTTT

V: TRBV7-2
size: .
D: .
J: TRBJ1-6
CDR3: CASSLGVPTGNSPLHF
DNA: TGTGCCAGCAGCTTGGGGGTCCCTACGGGGAATTCACCCCTCCACTTT

V: TRBV30
size: few
D: .
J: TRBJ2-1
CDR3: CAWRGYTDNEQFF
DNA: TGTGCCTGGAGAGGTTATACAGACAATGAGCAGTTCTTC

V: TRBV4-2
size: few
D: .
J: TRBJ2-3
CDR3: CASREGGSTDTQYF
DNA: TGTGCCAGCCGTGAGGGAGGCTCCACAGATACGCAGTATTTT

V: TRBV30
size: .
D: .
J: TRBJ1-2
CDR3: CAWAGTPNYGYTF
DNA: TGTGCCTGGGCCGGGACACCTAACTATGGCTACACCTTC

V: TRBV14
size: few
D: .
J: TRBJ2-1
CDR3: CASSPHNYRSSYNEQFF
DNA: TGTGCCAGCAGCCCTCACAACTATCGAAGCTCCTACAATGAGCAGTTCTTC

V: TRBV30
size: .
D: TRBD2
J: TRBJ2-3
CDR3: CAYRLAGGTDTQYF
DNA: TGTGCCTATAGACTAGCGGGAGGAACAGATACGCAGTATTTT

V: TRBV7-9
size: .
D: TRBD2
J: TRBJ2-1
CDR3: CASSPRQREGNEQFF
DNA: TGTGCCAGCAGCCCCCGTCAGCGGGAGGGAAATGAGCAGTTCTTC

V: TRBV6-5
size: .
D: .
J: TRBJ2-7
CDR3: CASSYAQPYEQYF
DNA: TGTGCCAGCAGTTACGCACAGCCGTACGAGCAGTACTTC

V: TRBV11-3
size: .
D: TRBD2
J: TRBJ2-3
CDR3: CASSGTGSGGGTDTQYF
DNA: TGTGCCAGCAGTGGAACTGGTAGCGGGGGAGGCACAGATACGCAGTATTTT

V: TRBV2
size: few
D: TRBD1
J: TRBJ2-2
CDR3: CASEDRGLNTGELFF
DNA: TGTGCCAGCGAAGACAGGGGGCTTAACACCGGGGAGCTGTTTTTT

V: TRBV2
size: .
D: TRBD2
J: TRBJ2-7
CDR3: CASSGIGLAGGEQYF
DNA: TGTGCCAGCAGTGGTATTGGACTAGCGGGAGGCGAGCAGTACTTC

V: TRBV6-1
size: few
D: .
J: TRBJ2-7
CDR3: CASSEQGSSYEQYF
DNA: TGTGCCAGCAGTGAACAGGGCAGCTCCTACGAGCAGTACTTC

V: TRBV5-1
size: once
D: TRBD1
J: TRBJ2-7
CDR3: CASSFQGAPYEQYF
DNA: TGCGCCAGCAGCTTCCAGGGGGCCCCCTACGAGCAGTACTTC

V: TRBV6-5
size: .
D: .
J: TRBJ2-7
CDR3: CASTHLGVSEQYF
DNA: TGTGCCAGCACCCACCTTGGGGTTAGCGAGCAGTACTTC

V: TRBV28
size: few
D: TRBD1
J: TRBJ2-3
CDR3: CASSPGQRTDTQYF
DNA: TGTGCCAGCAGCCCGGGACAGCGTACAGATACGCAGTATTTT

V: TRBV7-2
size: .
D: .
J: TRBJ1-6
CDR3: CASSLAIRGGNSPLHF
DNA: TGTGCCAGCAGCTTAGCGATCAGGGGAGGTAATTCACCCCTCCACTTT

V: TRBV25-1
size: few
D: TRBD1
J: TRBJ1-2
CDR3: CASSVTGGPGYTF
DNA: TGTGCCAGCAGTGTGACAGGGGGCCCTGGCTACACCTTC

V: TRBV30
size: .
D: .
J: TRBJ2-7
CDR3: CAWSTNRPYF
DNA: TGTGCCTGGAGTACTAATAGGCCGTACTTC

V: TRBV21-1
size: .
D: .
J: TRBJ2-2
CDR3: CASSRGEVPGELFF
DNA: TGTGCCAGCAGCAGGGGTGAGGTTCCCGGGGAGCTGTTTTTT

V: TRBV7-2
size: .
D: TRBD2
J: TRBJ2-3
CDR3: CASSFRAGGSTDTQYF
DNA: TGTGCCAGCAGCTTCAGGGCGGGGGGGAGCACAGATACGCAGTATTTT

V: TRBV7-2
size: few
D: .
J: TRBJ1-1
CDR3: CASSLEGRYTEAFF
DNA: TGTGCCAGCAGCTTAGAGGGCAGGTACACTGAAGCTTTCTTT

V: TRBV9
size: .
D: TRBD1
J: TRBJ2-2
CDR3: CASSVTGASNTGELFF
DNA: TGTGCCAGCAGCGTCACAGGGGCTTCGAACACCGGGGAGCTGTTTTTT

V: TRBV6-5
size: .
D: .
J: TRBJ2-7
CDR3: CASSSPASYEQYF
DNA: TGTGCCAGCAGTTCCCCAGCCTCCTACGAGCAGTACTTC

V: TRBV13
size: .
D: TRBD1
J: TRBJ2-3
CDR3: CASSQDRDRGNPDTQYF
DNA: TGTGCCAGCAGCCAAGACCGGGACAGGGGAAATCCAGATACGCAGTATTTT

V: TRBV30
size: .
D: TRBD1
J: TRBJ1-6
CDR3: CAWSRDSANSPLHF
DNA: TGTGCCTGGAGTAGGGACAGCGCAAATTCACCCCTCCACTTT

V: TRBV15
size: few
D: .
J: TRBJ2-7
CDR3: CATSRDPNYEQYF
DNA: TGTGCCACCAGCAGAGATCCGAATTACGAGCAGTACTTC